This T cell receptor beta chain is from a study of CD8 T cells in Susac syndrome. Roughly 0.45 to 1 ug RNA was reverse transcribed with random hexamers. immunoSEQ multiplex PCR amplified TCR beta CDR3 across 54 Vbeta, 13 Jbeta. TCRdb reprocessed the immunoSEQ multiplex PCR reads via MiXCR and lists one record per CDR3 protein. The table lists roughly 200,000 distinct CDR3 sequences, around 95% of them singletons. Treatment-naive patients with stable or active relapsing-remitting disease were the multiple sclerosis controls. Negative isolation was used for CD8+ and CD4+ T cells, and FACS enrichment was applied to TEMRA cells. CDR3 size: 16 residues. Germline trimming cut 5 bases from V and 6 bases from J; bases unmatched to any gene: 8.

Sequencing used CD4+ T cells from PBMCs. The gene calls are TRBV12-3 or TRBV12-4 and TRBJ2-1; 12 bases are a match to TRBD2. The receptor's source is a human donor with multiple sclerosis. Here the CDR3 DNA reads TGTGCCAGCAGTAGAACTAGCGGGGGGTCTAGCAATGAGCAGTTCTTC. Translated, it gives CASSRTSGGSSNEQFF.